The sequence of this T cell receptor beta chain was determined in a study of T cell repertoires in cytomegalovirus infection (dated by TCRdb to the late 2010s). General notes on the study: The peptide stimulations were aimed at well-studied HLA-B-restricted epitopes as well as recently identified HLA-C-restricted CMV epitopes, whose presentation resists viral immunomodulation. Donor HLA type was relevant to the analysis, because carriage of CMV infection together with the matching HLA type was indicated by public TCR beta signatures. What the study reported, not specific to this receptor: Cumulative frequency of public TCR beta family members discriminated carriers of CMV infection plus the relevant HLA type in this cohort and an independent approximately 350-donor cohort. The ex vivo response was dominated by HLA-C-restricted CMV-specific TCR beta clonotypes, which also provided the single most frequent clonotype in two of eight donors.

To note about this clonotype: Its recognized antigen is unknown. Base qualities were left out, and no much larger clone turns up one base away.

The treatment or condition label on this specimen signifies: in vitro stimulation with specific CMV peptide epitopes to enrich CMV-specific T cells. Based on the germline V gene (reference sequence), the CDR1 and CDR2 sequences are SEHNR and FQNEAQ. Trimming removed 8 bases from V and 3 bases from J, leaving 19 bases between the germline ends. Measured from the cysteine to the phenylalanine, the CDR3 is 16 residues long. Just CDR3 DNA is preserved here, 48 bases in frame from base 1. Sequenced using an Illumina HiSeq 1500. Clones were called with MiXCR by TCRdb after fastp trimmed the public reads at Q25, and only in-frame beta chains were retained. Each entry is one CDR3 protein sequence, shown with its most common DNA and genes. For this sample the table gives fewer than 850,000 distinct CDR3 sequences, of which 25% to 30% were detected only once. The ten largest clones represent about an eighth of the sample.

This TCR came from a human donor in good health (CMV status not recorded). Some clones in this sample may be carry-over from other donors' samples. The chain joins TRBV7-9 to TRBJ2-2, with TRBD1 perhaps the D gene, on 5 matching bases. The source was cultured CD8+ T cells from PBMCs, collected from culture after CMV antigen stimulation. The CDR3 region reads CASPQMGPLYTGELFF. The DNA sequence reads TGTGCCAGCCCCCAAATGGGGCCTCTTTACACCGGGGAGCTGTTTTTT. When the CDR3 is completed using the reference TRBV7-9 and TRBJ2-2 genes on either side, the full variable domain is DTGVSQNPRHKITKRGQNVTFRCDPISEHNRLYWYRQTLGQGPEFLTYFQNEAQLEKSRLLSDRFSAERPKGSFSTLEIQRTEQGDSAMYLCASPQMGPLYTGELFFGEGSRLTVL.